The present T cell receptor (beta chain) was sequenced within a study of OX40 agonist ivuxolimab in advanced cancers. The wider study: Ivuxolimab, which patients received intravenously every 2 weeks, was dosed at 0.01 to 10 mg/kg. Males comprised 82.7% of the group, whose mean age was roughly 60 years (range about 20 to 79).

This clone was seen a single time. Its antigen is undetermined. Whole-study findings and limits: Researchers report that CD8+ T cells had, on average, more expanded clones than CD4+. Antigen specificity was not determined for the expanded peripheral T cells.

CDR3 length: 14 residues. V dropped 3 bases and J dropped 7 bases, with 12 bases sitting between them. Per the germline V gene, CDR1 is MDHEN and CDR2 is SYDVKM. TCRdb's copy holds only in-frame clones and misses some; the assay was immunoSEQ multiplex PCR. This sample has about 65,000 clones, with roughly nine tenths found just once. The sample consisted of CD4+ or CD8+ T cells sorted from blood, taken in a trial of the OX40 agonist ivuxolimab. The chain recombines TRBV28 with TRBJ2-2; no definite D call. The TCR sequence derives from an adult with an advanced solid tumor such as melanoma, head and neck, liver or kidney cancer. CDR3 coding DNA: TGTGCCAGCAGTTTCCCTCGTTTTGTCGGGGAGCTGTTTTTT. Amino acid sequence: CASSFPRFVGELFF. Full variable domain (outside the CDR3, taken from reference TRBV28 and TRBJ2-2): DVKVTQSSRYLVKRTGEKVFLECVQDMDHENMFWYRQDPGLGLRLIYFSYDVKMKEKGDIPEGYSVSREKKERFSLILESASTNQTSMYLCASSFPRFVGELFFGEGSRLTVL.